This TCR beta chain is from a study of OX40 agonist ivuxolimab in advanced cancers. The wider study: Patients received ivuxolimab, an intravenous treatment, every 2 weeks at 0.01 to 10 mg/kg. Regarding the study as a whole: The investigators did not determine what antigen specificity the expanded peripheral T cells had.

The CDR3 sequence is 21 residues long. Looked up from germline, CDR1 is GTSNPN and CDR2 is SVGIG (reference sequence). V dropped 0 bases and J dropped 0; count of bases not matched to a gene: 18. As for this clone: What it binds is not known.

The data were produced by immunoSEQ multiplex PCR, yet TCRdb's version contains in-frame clones alone and is incomplete. Of about 93,000 clones listed, nearly 90% are singletons. The chain uses TRBV30 and TRBJ2-1; 9 bases align to TRBD2. The sample consisted of CD4+ or CD8+ T cells sorted from blood, taken in a trial of the OX40 agonist ivuxolimab. This clonotype was sampled from an adult with an advanced solid tumor such as melanoma, head and neck, liver or kidney cancer. CDR3 sequence (DNA): TGTGCCTGGAGTGTCCCCCAACACCTCACTAGCGGGCAGAGCTCCTACAATGAGCAGTTCTTC. Encoded protein: CAWSVPQHLTSGQSSYNEQFF.